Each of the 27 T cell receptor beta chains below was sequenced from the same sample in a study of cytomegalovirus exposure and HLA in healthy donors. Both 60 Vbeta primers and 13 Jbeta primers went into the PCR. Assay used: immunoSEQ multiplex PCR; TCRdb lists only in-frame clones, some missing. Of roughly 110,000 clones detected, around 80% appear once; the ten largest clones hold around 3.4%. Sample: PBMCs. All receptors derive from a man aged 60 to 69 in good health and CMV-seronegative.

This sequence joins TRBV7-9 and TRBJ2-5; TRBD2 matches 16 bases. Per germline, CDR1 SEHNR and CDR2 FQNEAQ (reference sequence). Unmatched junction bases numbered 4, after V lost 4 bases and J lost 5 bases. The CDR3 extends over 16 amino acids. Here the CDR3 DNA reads TGTGCCAGCAGCTCGGGACTAGCGGGGGGGCCGGAGACCCAGTACTTC. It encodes CASSSGLAGGPETQYF.

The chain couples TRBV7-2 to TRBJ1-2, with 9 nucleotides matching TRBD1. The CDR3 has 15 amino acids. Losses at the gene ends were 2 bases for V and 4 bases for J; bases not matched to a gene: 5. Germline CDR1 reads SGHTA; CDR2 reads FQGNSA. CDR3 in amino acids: CASSLILGQGYGYTF. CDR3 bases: TGTGCCAGCAGCTTAATATTGGGACAGGGCTATGGCTACACCTTC.

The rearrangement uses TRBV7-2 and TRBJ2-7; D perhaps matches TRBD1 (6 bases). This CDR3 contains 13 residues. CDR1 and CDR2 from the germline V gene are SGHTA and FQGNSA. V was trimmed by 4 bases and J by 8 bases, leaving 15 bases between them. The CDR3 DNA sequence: TGTGCCAGCAGCTCATCAACAGGGAGTAAGCAGTACGTC. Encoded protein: CASSSSTGSKQYV.

Here the CDR3 DNA reads TGCGCCAGCAGCTTCATACAGAACTATGGCTACACCTTC. Translation: CASSFIQNYGYTF. V is TRBV5-1 and J is TRBJ1-2; no clear D gene. From germline, CDR1 is SGHRS and CDR2 YFSETQ. The CDR3 has 13 amino acids. The V end lost 2 bases, the J end lost 2 bases, and 7 bases lay between the germline ends.

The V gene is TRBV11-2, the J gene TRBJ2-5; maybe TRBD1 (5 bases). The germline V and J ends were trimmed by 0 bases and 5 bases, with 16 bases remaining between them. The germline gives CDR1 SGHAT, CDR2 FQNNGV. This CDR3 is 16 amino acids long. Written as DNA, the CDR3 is TGTGCCAGCAGCTTAGATGAATGGCAGGGAAGGGAGACCCAGTACTTC. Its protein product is CASSLDEWQGRETQYF.

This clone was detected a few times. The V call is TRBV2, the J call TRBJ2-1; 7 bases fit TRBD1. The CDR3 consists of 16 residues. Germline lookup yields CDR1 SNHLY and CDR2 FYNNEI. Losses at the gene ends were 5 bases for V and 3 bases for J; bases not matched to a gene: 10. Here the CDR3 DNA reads TGTGCCAGCAGTTACGAGGGGACAGCCTACTACAATGAGCAGTTCTTC. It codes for CASSYEGTAYYNEQFF.

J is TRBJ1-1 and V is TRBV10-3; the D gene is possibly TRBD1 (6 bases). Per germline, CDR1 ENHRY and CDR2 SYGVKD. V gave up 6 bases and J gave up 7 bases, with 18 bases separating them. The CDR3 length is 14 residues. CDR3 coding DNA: TGTGCCATCAGCGGCGGGGGCGCCCTTTTTGAAGCTTTCTTT. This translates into CAISGGGALFEAFF.

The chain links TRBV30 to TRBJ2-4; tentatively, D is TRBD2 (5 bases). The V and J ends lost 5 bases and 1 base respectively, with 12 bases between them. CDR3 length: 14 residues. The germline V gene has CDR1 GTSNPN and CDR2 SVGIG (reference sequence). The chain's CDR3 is CAWGHRGAKNIQYF. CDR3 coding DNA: TGTGCCTGGGGCCACCGAGGGGCCAAAAACATTCAGTACTTC. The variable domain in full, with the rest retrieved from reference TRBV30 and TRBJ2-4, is SQTIHQWPATLVQPVGSPLSLECTVEGTSNPNLYWYRQAAGRGLQLLFYSVGIGQISSEVPQNLSASRPQDRQFILSSKKLLLSDSGFYLCAWGHRGAKNIQYFGAGTRLSVL.

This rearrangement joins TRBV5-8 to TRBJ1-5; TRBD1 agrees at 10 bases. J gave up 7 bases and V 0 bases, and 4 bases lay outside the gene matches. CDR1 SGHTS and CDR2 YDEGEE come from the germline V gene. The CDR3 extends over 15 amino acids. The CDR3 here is CASSLEGQGIQPQHF. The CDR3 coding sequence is TGTGCCAGCAGCTTGGAGGGACAGGGGATACAGCCCCAGCATTTT. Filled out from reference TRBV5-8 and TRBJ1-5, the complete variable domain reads EAGVTQSPTHLIKTRGQQATLRCSPISGHTSVYWYQQALGLGLQFLLWYDEGEERNRGNFPPRFSGRQFPNYSSELNVNALELEDSALYLCASSLEGQGIQPQHFGDGTRLSIL.

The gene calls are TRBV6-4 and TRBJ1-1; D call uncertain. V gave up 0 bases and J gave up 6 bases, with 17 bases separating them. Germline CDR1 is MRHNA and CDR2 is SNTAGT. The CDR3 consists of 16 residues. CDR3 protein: CASSDSFSGEVAEAFF. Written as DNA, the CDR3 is TGTGCCAGCAGTGACTCCTTTTCCGGAGAAGTCGCTGAAGCTTTCTTT.

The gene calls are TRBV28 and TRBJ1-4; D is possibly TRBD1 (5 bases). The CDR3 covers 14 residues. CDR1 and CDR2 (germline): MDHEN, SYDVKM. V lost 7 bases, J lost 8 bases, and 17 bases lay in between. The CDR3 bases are TGTGCCAGCAACCCTCAGGGTTTGGCGGAAAAACTGTTTTTT. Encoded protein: CASNPQGLAEKLFF.

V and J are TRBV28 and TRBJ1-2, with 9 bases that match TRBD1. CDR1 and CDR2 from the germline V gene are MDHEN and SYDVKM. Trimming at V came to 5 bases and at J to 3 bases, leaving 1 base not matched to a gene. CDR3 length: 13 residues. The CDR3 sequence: CASSDRGDYGYTF. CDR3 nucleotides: TGTGCCAGCAGTGACAGGGGGGACTATGGCTACACCTTC.

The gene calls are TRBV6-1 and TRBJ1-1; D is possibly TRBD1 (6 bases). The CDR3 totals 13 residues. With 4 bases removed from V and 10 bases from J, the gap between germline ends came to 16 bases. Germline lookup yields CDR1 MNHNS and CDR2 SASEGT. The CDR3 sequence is CASSVVGRGGAFF. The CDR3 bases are TGTGCCAGCAGTGTAGTTGGGAGAGGGGGAGCTTTCTTT.

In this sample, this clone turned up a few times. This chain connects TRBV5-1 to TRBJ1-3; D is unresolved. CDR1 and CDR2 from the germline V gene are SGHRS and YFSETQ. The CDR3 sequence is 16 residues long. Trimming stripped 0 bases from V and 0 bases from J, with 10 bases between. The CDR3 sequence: CASSLAVGGSGNTIYF. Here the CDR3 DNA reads TGCGCCAGCAGCTTGGCCGTAGGAGGCTCTGGAAACACCATATATTTT. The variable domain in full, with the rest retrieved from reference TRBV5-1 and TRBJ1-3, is KAGVTQTPRYLIKTRGQQVTLSCSPISGHRSVSWYQQTPGQGLQFLFEYFSETQRNKGNFPGRFSGRQFSNSRSEMNVSTLELGDSALYLCASSLAVGGSGNTIYFGEGSWLTVV.

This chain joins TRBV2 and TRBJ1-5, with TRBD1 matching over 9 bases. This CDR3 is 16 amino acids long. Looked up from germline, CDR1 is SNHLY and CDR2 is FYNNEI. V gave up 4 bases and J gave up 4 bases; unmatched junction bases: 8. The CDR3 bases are TGTGCCAGCAGTGGCCTCGACAGGGGGGCAAATCAGCCCCAGCATTTT. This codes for CASSGLDRGANQPQHF.

The CDR3 reads CASSLLSGAYNEQFF. For the CDR3, the DNA is TGTGCCAGCAGCTTGCTTTCGGGGGCCTACAATGAGCAGTTCTTC. The chain uses TRBV5-4 and TRBJ2-1, with D maybe TRBD2 (6 bases). The CDR3 contains 15 residues. Germline CDR1 and CDR2: SGHNT and YYREEE (reference sequence). V lost 1 base to trimming and J lost 2 bases, with 10 bases between them.

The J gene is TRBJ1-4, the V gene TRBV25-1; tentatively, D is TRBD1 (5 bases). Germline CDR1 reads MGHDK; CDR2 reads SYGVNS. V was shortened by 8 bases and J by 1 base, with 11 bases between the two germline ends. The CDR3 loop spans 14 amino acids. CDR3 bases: TGTGCCAGCGGGCCCGGGGGAACTAATGAAAAACTGTTTTTT. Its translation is CASGPGGTNEKLFF.

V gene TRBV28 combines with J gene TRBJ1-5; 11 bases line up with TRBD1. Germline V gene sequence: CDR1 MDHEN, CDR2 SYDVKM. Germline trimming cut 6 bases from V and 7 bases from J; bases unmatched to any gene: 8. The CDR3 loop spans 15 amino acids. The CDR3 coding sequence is TGTGCCAGCAGACCGGGACAGGGGGTTGGGCAGCCCCAGCATTTT. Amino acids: CASRPGQGVGQPQHF. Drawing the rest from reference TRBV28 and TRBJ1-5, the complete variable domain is DVKVTQSSRYLVKRTGEKVFLECVQDMDHENMFWYRQDPGLGLRLIYFSYDVKMKEKGDIPEGYSVSREKKERFSLILESASTNQTSMYLCASRPGQGVGQPQHFGDGTRLSIL.

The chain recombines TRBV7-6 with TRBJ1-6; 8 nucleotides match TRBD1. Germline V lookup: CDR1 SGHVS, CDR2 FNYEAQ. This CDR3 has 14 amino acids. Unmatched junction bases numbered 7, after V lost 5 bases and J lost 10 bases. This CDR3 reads CASSPGGPGSPLHF. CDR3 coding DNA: TGTGCCAGCAGCCCAGGGGGCCCAGGGTCACCCCTCCACTTT.

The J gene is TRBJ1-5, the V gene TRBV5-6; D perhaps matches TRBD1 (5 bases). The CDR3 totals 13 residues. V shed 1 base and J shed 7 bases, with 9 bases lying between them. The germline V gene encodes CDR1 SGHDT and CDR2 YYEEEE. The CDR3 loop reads CASSLRDYQPQHF. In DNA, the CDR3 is TGTGCCAGCAGCTTGAGGGACTACCAGCCCCAGCATTTT.

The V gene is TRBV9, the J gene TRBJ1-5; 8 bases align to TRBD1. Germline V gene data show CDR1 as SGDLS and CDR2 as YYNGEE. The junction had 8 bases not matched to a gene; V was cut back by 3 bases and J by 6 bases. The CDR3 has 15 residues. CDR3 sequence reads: CASSAGQGKSQPQHF. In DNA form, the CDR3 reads TGTGCCAGCAGCGCCGGACAGGGAAAGAGTCAGCCCCAGCATTTT.

The CDR3 spells CASNPGGQETQYF. As DNA, the CDR3 is TGTGCCAGCAACCCTGGAGGGCAAGAGACCCAGTACTTC. This chain links TRBV6-1 with TRBJ2-5, with a tentative D call TRBD2 (6 bases). Trimming stripped 7 bases from V and 2 bases from J, with 11 bases between. CDR1 and CDR2 from the germline V gene are MNHNS and SASEGT. The CDR3 is 13 residues long.

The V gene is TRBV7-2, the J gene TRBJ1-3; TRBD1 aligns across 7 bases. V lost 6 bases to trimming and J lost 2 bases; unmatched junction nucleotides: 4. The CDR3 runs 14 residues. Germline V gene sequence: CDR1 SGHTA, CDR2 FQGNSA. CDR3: CASSLQGTGNTIYF. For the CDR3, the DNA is TGTGCCAGCAGTCTACAGGGGACTGGAAACACCATATATTTT.

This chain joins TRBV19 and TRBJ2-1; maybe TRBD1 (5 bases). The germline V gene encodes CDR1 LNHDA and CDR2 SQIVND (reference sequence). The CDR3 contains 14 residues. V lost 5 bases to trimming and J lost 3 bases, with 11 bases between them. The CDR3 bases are TGTGCCAGTAGTCGGTTACAGGACTACAATGAGCAGTTCTTC. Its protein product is CASSRLQDYNEQFF.

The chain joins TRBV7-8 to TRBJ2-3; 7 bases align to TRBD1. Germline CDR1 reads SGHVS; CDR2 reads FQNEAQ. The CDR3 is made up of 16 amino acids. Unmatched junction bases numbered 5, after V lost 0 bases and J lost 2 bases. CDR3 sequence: CASSLATGQLTDTQYF. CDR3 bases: TGTGCCAGCAGCTTAGCGACGGGACAGCTCACAGATACGCAGTATTTT.

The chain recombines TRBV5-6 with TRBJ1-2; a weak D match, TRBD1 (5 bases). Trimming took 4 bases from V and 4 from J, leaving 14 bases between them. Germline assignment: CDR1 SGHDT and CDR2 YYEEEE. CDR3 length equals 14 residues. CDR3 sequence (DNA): TGTGCCAGCAGCCTTCCTGGCGGGGGCTATGGCTACACCTTC. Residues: CASSLPGGGYGYTF.

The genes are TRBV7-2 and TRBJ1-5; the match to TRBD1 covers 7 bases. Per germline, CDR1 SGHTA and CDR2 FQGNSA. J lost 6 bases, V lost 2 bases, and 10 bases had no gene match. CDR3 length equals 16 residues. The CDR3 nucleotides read TGTGCCAGCAGCTTACGATACTCAGGGGGTGCTCAGCCCCAGCATTTT. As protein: CASSLRYSGGAQPQHF.